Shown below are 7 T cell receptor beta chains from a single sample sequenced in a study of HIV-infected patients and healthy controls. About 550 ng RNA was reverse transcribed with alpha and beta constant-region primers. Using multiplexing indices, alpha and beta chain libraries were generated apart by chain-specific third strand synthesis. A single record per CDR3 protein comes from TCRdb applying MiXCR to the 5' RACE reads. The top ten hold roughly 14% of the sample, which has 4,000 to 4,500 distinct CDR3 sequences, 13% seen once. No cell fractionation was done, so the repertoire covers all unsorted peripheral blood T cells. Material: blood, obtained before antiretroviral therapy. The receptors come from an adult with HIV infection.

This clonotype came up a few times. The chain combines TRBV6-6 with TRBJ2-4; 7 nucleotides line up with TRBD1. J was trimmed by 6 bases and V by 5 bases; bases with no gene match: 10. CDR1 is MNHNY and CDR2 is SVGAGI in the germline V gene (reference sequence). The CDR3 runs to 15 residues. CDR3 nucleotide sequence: TGTGCCAGCAGTCCAACCGACAGGGTTGGAAACATTCAGTACTTC. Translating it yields CASSPTDRVGNIQYF.

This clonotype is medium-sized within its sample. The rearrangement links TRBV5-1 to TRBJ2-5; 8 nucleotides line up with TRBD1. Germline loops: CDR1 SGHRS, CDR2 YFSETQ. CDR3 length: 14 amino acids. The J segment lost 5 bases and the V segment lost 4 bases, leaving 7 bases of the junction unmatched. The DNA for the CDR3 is TGCGCCAGCAGCACGGACAGGGAAGGCGAGACCCAGTACTTC. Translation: CASSTDREGETQYF. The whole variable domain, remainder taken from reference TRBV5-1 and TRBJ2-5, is KAGVTQTPRYLIKTRGQQVTLSCSPISGHRSVSWYQQTPGQGLQFLFEYFSETQRNKGNFPGRFSGRQFSNSRSEMNVSTLELGDSALYLCASSTDREGETQYFGPGTRLLVL.

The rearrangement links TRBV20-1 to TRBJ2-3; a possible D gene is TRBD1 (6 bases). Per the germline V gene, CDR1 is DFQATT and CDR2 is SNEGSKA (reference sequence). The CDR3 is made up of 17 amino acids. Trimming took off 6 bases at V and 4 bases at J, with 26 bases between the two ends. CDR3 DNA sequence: TGCAGTGCCCATAAAAGGGGGAGCCTGACCAGATCAGATACGCAGTATTTT. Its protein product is CSAHKRGSLTRSDTQYF.

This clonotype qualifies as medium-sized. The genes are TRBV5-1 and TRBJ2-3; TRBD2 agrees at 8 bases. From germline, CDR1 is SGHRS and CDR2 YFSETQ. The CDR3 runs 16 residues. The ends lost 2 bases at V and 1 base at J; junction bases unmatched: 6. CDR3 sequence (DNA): TGCGCCAGCAGCTTAATTGACGGGAGGGGCACAGATACGCAGTATTTT. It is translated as CASSLIDGRGTDTQYF.

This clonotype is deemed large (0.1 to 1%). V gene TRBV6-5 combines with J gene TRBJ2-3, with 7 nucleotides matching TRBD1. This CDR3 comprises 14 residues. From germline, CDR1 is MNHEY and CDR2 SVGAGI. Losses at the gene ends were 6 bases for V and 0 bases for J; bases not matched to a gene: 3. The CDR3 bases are TGTGCCAGCAGCCAGGGACAGAGCACAGATACGCAGTATTTT. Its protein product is CASSQGQSTDTQYF.

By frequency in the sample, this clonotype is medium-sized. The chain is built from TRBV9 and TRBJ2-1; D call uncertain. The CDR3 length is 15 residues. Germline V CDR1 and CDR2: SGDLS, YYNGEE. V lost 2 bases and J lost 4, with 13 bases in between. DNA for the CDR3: TGTGCCAGCAGCGTTCGTGACATTAGTTACAATGAGCAGTTCTTC. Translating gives CASSVRDISYNEQFF.

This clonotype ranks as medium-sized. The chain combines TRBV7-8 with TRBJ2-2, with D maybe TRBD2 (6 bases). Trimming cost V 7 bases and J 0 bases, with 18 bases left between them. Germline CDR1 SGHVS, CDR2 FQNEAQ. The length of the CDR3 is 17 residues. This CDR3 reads CASTPAAGGTNTGELFF. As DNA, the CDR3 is TGTGCCAGCACCCCGGCGGCAGGAGGGACGAACACCGGGGAGCTGTTTTTT.